In this sample, the clone carrying this T cell receptor (beta chain) turned up a few times. Its target is not known. The record originates from a study of T cells in Graves' hyperthyroidism and ophthalmopathy. Study-wide results and caveats: The authors' 13 V-J model separated ophthalmopathy from stable hyperthyroidism. Most clonotypes that expanded in the thyroid above 0.001 also showed up in blood.

RNA transcripts yielded amplified TCR beta CDR3 regions. An initial round of RT-PCR targeting the TCR CDR3 relied on the HTBI primer set. TCRdb recomputed calls from the multiplex PCR reads with MiXCR, one row per CDR3 protein. Among approximately 400,000 distinct CDR3 sequences listed, roughly 14% were seen once. J was trimmed by 5 bases and V by 0 bases; bases with no gene match: 8. Germline CDR1 DFQATT, CDR2 SNEGSKA (reference sequence). The CDR3 covers 16 residues. Source material: blood. The clonotype was recovered from a man aged 25-45 years with Graves' hyperthyroidism that later progressed to Graves' ophthalmopathy. V and J are TRBV20-1 and TRBJ2-1, with 9 bases aligning to TRBD2. CDR3: CSARESSGTSHNEQFF. The CDR3 DNA is TGCAGTGCTAGAGAATCATCCGGGACTAGCCACAATGAGCAGTTCTTC.